This T cell receptor beta chain stems from a study of long-term antiretroviral therapy in people with HIV. In the study overall: When the earliest samples were collected, ART was typically delayed until CD4 counts fell. Overall study findings and caveats: Relative to control repertoires, HIV repertoires exhibited narrower CDR3 length ranges. Within the repertoire, clones expanded before ART were dominant at all time points.

About this clone itself: Its antigen is undetermined.

At the survey level, the v3.0 immunoSEQ assay was run. Researchers set sequencing to target roughly 35,000-50,000 T-cell genomes per sample. Assay used: immunoSEQ multiplex PCR; TCRdb lists only in-frame clones, some missing. The sample holds 35,000 to 40,000 clones, 75% to 85% seen once. Germline CDR1 and CDR2: SGHNT and YYREEE (reference sequence). The V gene end was trimmed by 0 bases and the J gene end by 4 bases; junction bases not matched to a gene: 8. CDR3 length: 17 amino acids. This chain joins TRBV5-4 and TRBJ2-1; 9 positions agree with TRBD2. The sequenced sample was unsorted PBMCs, obtained 0.3 years after starting antiretroviral therapy. The receptor was isolated from a man in his late teens or twenties with HIV. CDR3 loop: CASSLASSGGPYNEQFF. The CDR3 region has the DNA TGTGCCAGCAGCTTGGCTAGTAGCGGGGGCCCTTACAATGAGCAGTTCTTC.